Below, one T cell receptor beta chain is given with its context. This specimen comes from a study of blood T cell repertoires in COVID-19. Sequencing used immunoSEQ multiplex PCR; TCRdb keeps in-frame clones, though not all of them. The sample contains approximately 480,000 clones, approximately 92% of which appear only once. The junction had 9 bases not matched to a gene; V was cut back by 5 bases and J by 1 base. The CDR3 is made up of 16 amino acids. The germline V gene encodes CDR1 SGHRS and CDR2 YFSETQ. Recruited during active infection, patients (from Seattle) were subsequently followed longitudinally.

The sequencing sample was made of peripheral blood. The sequence derives from a young man with COVID-19, enrolled during active disease. V and J are TRBV5-1 and TRBJ2-4; 7 positions match TRBD2. Here the CDR3 DNA reads TGCGCCAGCAGTTCCGCGTTTAGCGGGGCCAAAAACATTCAGTACTTC. Protein sequence: CASSSAFSGAKNIQYF.